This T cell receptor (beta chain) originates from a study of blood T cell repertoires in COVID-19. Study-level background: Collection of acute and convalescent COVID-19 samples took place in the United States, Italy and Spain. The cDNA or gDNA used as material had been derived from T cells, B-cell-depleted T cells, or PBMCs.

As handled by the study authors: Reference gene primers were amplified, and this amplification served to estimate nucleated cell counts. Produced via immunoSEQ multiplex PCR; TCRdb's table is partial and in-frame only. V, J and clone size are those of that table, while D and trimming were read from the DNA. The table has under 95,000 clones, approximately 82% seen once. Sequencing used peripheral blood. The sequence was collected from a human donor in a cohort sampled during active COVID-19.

CDR3: CATSGITREVTGELFF. CDR3 nucleotide sequence: TGTGCCACCAGTGGAATTACCAGGGAGGTCACCGGGGAGCTGTTTTTT. The chain carries TRBV24-1 and TRBJ2-2; a possible D gene is TRBD2 (6 bases). The CDR3 length is 16 residues. The V gene lost 5 bases and the J gene lost 4 bases, with 16 bases spanning the gap. The germline V gene has CDR1 KGHDR and CDR2 SFDVKD.